This TCR beta chain was recorded in a study of breast tumors, draining lymph nodes, adjacent tissues. This clonotype was seen at least ten times. Its antigen is currently unknown. TCRdb reprocessed the multiplex PCR reads with MiXCR, giving one entry per CDR3 protein. The table shows 20,000 to 25,000 distinct CDR3 sequences, with 50% occurring only once. V lost 6 bases and J 5 bases, leaving 19 bases between the germline ends. Germline V lookup: CDR1 SQVTM, CDR2 ANQGSEA. The CDR3 loop spans 15 amino acids. Overall study results and limits: Luminal-like breast cancer showed significantly higher tumor–nontumor repertoire similarity than basal-like. Compared with lymph nodes, tumors were less diverse; compared with nontumor tissue, more. The data were judged consistent with most tumor T cells coming from lymph node and expanding in tumor. Data only fit, rather than demonstrated, lymph node origin of most tumor T cells.

This receptor was taken from a female donor with breast cancer. Some clones in this sample may be carry-over from other donors' samples. The sequenced sample consisted of breast tumor tissue. The chain combines TRBV29-1 with TRBJ2-2; D is perhaps TRBD1 (6 bases). The CDR3 nucleotides read TGCAGCGTCTCCGGGACACCCAAAGGGACCGGGGAGCTGTTTTTT. This translates into CSVSGTPKGTGELFF.